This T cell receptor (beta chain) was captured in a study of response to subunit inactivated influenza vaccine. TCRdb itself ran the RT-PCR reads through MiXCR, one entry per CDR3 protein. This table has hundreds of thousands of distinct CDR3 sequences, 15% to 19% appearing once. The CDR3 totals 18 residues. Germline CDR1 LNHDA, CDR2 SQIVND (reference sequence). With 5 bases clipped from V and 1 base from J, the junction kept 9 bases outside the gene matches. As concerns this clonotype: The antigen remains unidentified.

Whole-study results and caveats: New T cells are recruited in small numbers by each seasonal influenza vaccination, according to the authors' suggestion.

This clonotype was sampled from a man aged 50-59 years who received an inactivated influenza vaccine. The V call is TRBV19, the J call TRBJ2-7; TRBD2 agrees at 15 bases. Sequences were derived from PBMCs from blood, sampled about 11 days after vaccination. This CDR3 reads CASSPRGTSGRLSYEQYF. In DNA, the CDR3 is TGTGCCAGTAGTCCACGCGGGACTAGCGGGAGGTTATCCTACGAGCAGTACTTC.